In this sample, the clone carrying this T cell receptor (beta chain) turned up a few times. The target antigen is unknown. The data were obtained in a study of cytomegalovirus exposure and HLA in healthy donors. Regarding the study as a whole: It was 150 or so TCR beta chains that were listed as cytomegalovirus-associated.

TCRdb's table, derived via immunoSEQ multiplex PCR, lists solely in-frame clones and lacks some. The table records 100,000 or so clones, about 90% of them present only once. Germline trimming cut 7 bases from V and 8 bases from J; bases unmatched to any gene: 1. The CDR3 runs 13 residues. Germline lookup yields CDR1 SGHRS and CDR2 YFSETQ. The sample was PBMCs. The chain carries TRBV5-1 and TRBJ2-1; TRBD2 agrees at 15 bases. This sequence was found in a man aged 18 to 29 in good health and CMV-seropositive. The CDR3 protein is CASGLAGGYEQFF. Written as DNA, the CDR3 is TGCGCCAGCGGACTAGCGGGGGGGTATGAGCAGTTCTTC.